This TCR beta chain stems from a study of T-cell reconstitution after alpha-beta-depleted transplantation in children. Unique molecular identifiers tagged the TCRbeta library. TCRdb redid the calling of the PCR reads with MiXCR, one entry per CDR3 protein. Among about 97,000 distinct CDR3 sequences listed, around 6% were seen once. V shed 3 bases, J shed 1 base, and the junction held 7 bases outside the gene matches. CDR3 size: 17 residues. The germline CDR1 and CDR2 sequences are MDHEN and SYDVKM. The sequencing used PBMCs, mostly from graft donor cells, collected 60 days after TCRalphabeta/CD19-depleted stem cell transplant. This sequence originates from a female patient younger than 10 who had a stem cell transplant for Fanconi anemia, so the T cells may come from the graft donor. V gene TRBV28 combines with J gene TRBJ2-3; 10 nucleotides match TRBD2. Here the CDR3 reads CASSFPSSGGRTDTQYF. The DNA of the CDR3 is TGTGCCAGCAGTTTTCCCTCTAGCGGGGGACGCACAGATACGCAGTATTTT.